Listed here are 26 T cell receptor beta chains from one sample, sequenced in a study of T cells in Graves' hyperthyroidism and ophthalmopathy. The investigators amplified TCR beta CDR3 regions from RNA transcripts. The primer set for the first-round RT-PCR of the TCR CDR3 was HTBI. Using its own MiXCR run on the multiplex PCR reads, TCRdb lists one record per CDR3 protein. The sample carries roughly 570,000 distinct CDR3 sequences, less than 20% recorded once. The source material was blood. The source is a young woman with Graves' hyperthyroidism.

The V and J genes are TRBV15 and TRBJ2-1; D is uncertain. Trimming took 3 bases from V and 10 from J, leaving 16 bases between them. The CDR3 totals 14 residues. Germline CDR1 reads LNHNV; CDR2 reads YYDKDF (reference sequence). The CDR3 region is CATSSAASPFEQFF. The CDR3 DNA reads TGTGCCACCAGCAGCGCGGCGTCCCCTTTCGAGCAGTTCTTC. Full variable domain (remainder filled in from reference TRBV15 and TRBJ2-1): DAMVIQNPRYQVTQFGKPVTLSCSQTLNHNVMYWYQQKSSQAPKLLFHYYDKDFNNEADTPDNFQSRRPNTSFCFLDIRSPGLGDTAMYLCATSSAASPFEQFFGPGTRLTVL.

This clonotype was counted ten times or more. The V and J genes are TRBV6-5 and TRBJ2-7; 7 bases fit TRBD2. CDR3 length: 15 amino acids. V lost 0 bases and J lost 0; bases outside the gene matches: 2. Germline CDR1 and CDR2: MNHEY and SVGAGI. The CDR3 sequence: CASSYSGEGSYEQYF. The CDR3 coding sequence is TGTGCCAGCAGTTACTCGGGGGAGGGCTCCTACGAGCAGTACTTC.

There are a few counts of this clonotype. The chain recombines TRBV28 with TRBJ1-5, with 8 bases aligning to TRBD1. The germline gives CDR1 MDHEN, CDR2 SYDVKM. The CDR3 contains 15 residues. V trimming: 2 bases; J trimming: 3 bases; junction bases outside the gene matches: 3. DNA for the CDR3: TGTGCCAGCAGTTTACGACAGGGGCCCAATCAGCCCCAGCATTTT. Translation: CASSLRQGPNQPQHF.

This chain joins TRBV7-2 and TRBJ1-3; no clear D. V was cut by 0 bases and J by 1 base, with 10 bases left in between. CDR3 size: 16 residues. Germline CDR1 is SGHTA and CDR2 is FQGNSA. The CDR3 bases are TGTGCCAGCAGCTTAGCCCCGCCGCGGTCTGGAAACACCATATATTTT. As protein: CASSLAPPRSGNTIYF. Drawing the rest from reference TRBV7-2 and TRBJ1-3, the complete variable domain is GAGVSQSPSNKVTEKGKDVELRCDPISGHTALYWYRQSLGQGLEFLIYFQGNSAPDKSGLPSDRFSAERTGGSVSTLTIQRTQQEDSAVYLCASSLAPPRSGNTIYFGEGSWLTVV.

This clonotype was picked up a small number of times. V usage is TRBV5-6 and J usage is TRBJ2-1; the match to TRBD1 covers 11 bases. There are 14 residues in the CDR3. The germline CDR1 and CDR2 sequences are SGHDT and YYEEEE. V was clipped by 4 bases and J by 9 bases; unmatched bases: 6. The CDR3 loop reads CASSRDRGLGEQFF. The CDR3 DNA is TGTGCCAGCAGCCGGGACAGGGGGTTGGGTGAGCAGTTCTTC.

The chain links TRBV19 to TRBJ1-1; 7 positions match TRBD1. CDR3 length: 16 residues. With 3 bases clipped from V and 0 bases from J, the junction kept 7 bases outside the gene matches. Per germline, CDR1 LNHDA and CDR2 SQIVND (reference sequence). CDR3 residues: CASSIGRDSLNTEAFF. The DNA of the CDR3 is TGTGCCAGTAGTATCGGTAGGGACAGTTTGAACACTGAAGCTTTCTTT.

The chain carries TRBV11-1 and TRBJ2-6; TRBD2 might be the D (5 bases). V was shortened by 2 bases and J by 0 bases, with 14 bases between the two germline ends. Germline lookup yields CDR1 SGHAT and CDR2 FQDESV (reference sequence). The CDR3 runs to 18 residues. As DNA, the CDR3 is TGTGCCAGCAGCTTAACTAGTCGGGTCTCCTCTGGGGCCAACGTCCTGACTTTC. It is translated as CASSLTSRVSSGANVLTF.

This clonotype was picked up many times. The chain recombines TRBV3-1 with TRBJ2-7, with 9 nucleotides matching TRBD1. The V gene end was trimmed by 3 bases and the J gene end by 1 base; junction bases not matched to a gene: 4. Looked up from germline, CDR1 is LGHDT and CDR2 is YNNKEL (reference sequence). This CDR3 has 15 amino acids. The chain's CDR3 is CASSQAGTGSYEQYF. The CDR3 DNA reads as TGTGCCAGCAGCCAGGCCGGGACAGGGTCCTACGAGCAGTACTTC.

This clonotype was detected ten times or more. The gene calls are TRBV2 and TRBJ2-6; D is unclear. From germline, CDR1 is SNHLY and CDR2 FYNNEI. The CDR3 covers 14 residues. The V and J ends lost 7 bases and 4 bases respectively, with 11 bases between them. CDR3 sequence reads: CASTSLGGANVLTF. The DNA of the CDR3 is TGTGCCAGCACCTCCTTAGGAGGGGCCAACGTCCTGACTTTC.

In its sample, this clonotype was seen a few times. A much larger clone differs by one base, so this may be a read error. This rearrangement joins TRBV3-1 to TRBJ2-1, with a tentative D call TRBD2 (5 bases). CDR1 and CDR2 (germline): LGHDT, YNNKEL (reference sequence). The V gene lost 2 bases and the J gene lost 2 bases, with 16 bases spanning the gap. This CDR3 is 17 amino acids long. Here the CDR3 DNA reads TGTGCCAGCAGCCAACTAGTGGGAGTAGGCCCCTACAATGAGCAGTTCTTC. Translated, it gives CASSQLVGVGPYNEQFF.

Here the CDR3 reads CASSPREGGPYNEQFF. CDR3 coding DNA: TGTGCCAGCTCACCACGGGAGGGAGGGCCCTACAATGAGCAGTTCTTC. The chain links TRBV18 to TRBJ2-1; TRBD2 agrees at 7 bases. Germline V lookup: CDR1 KGHSH, CDR2 LQKENI. The length of the CDR3 is 16 residues. The trim removed 1 base at V and 2 bases at J, leaving 5 bases unmatched.

Only a few counts were recorded for this clonotype. Written as DNA, the CDR3 is TGCAGCGCCCTCGAAGACACGGACAATCAGCCCCAGCATTTT. Protein: CSALEDTDNQPQHF. The gene calls are TRBV29-1 and TRBJ1-5; D ambiguous. Germline CDR1 reads SQVTM; CDR2 reads ANQGSEA. V lost 7 bases and J 3 bases, leaving 16 bases between the germline ends. This CDR3 comprises 14 residues.

At least ten counts were recorded for this clonotype. The chain uses TRBV12-3 or TRBV12-4 and TRBJ1-5, with unresolved D. V was trimmed by 3 bases and J by 4 bases, leaving 4 bases between them. This CDR3 contains 12 residues. CDR3 loop: CASSLGNQPQHF. Written as DNA, the CDR3 is TGTGCCAGCAGTTTGGGGAATCAGCCCCAGCATTTT.

The chain employs TRBV6-1 and TRBJ2-1; 8 nucleotides line up with TRBD1. The CDR3 has 17 amino acids. Per germline, CDR1 MNHNS and CDR2 SASEGT. The V gene end was trimmed by 5 bases and the J gene end by 0 bases; junction bases not matched to a gene: 9. The CDR3 region is CASSRDTGTGSYNEQFF. The CDR3 region has the DNA TGTGCCAGCAGTCGAGACACCGGGACAGGCTCCTACAATGAGCAGTTCTTC.

This clonotype was counted a few times. This chain uses TRBV19 with TRBJ1-1, with D unclear. In germline, CDR1 is LNHDA, CDR2 SQIVND (reference sequence). Trimming left V 1 base short and J 1 base short, with 10 bases between. The CDR3 is 15 residues long. CDR3 nucleotides: TGTGCCAGTAGTATAGGGGCACGGACGAACACTGAAGCTTTCTTT. Amino acids: CASSIGARTNTEAFF. The full variable domain, its missing parts supplied by reference TRBV19 and TRBJ1-1, is DGGITQSPKYLFRKEGQNVTLSCEQNLNHDAMYWYRQDPGQGLRLIYYSQIVNDFQKGDIAEGYSVSREKKESFPLTVTSAQKNPTAFYLCASSIGARTNTEAFFGQGTRLTVV.

This chain uses TRBV27 with TRBJ2-7; 12 bases map to TRBD2. The CDR3 has 16 residues. With 4 bases clipped from V and 4 bases from J, the junction kept 8 bases outside the gene matches. The V gene's germline CDR1 is MNHEY and CDR2 SMNVEV (reference sequence). The CDR3 spells CASSSWTSGKRYEQYF. The CDR3 bases are TGTGCCAGCAGTTCTTGGACTAGCGGGAAGAGGTACGAGCAGTACTTC.

This clonotype occurred a few times. The rearrangement links TRBV27 to TRBJ2-1; 9 bases are a match to TRBD2. The CDR3 runs 11 residues. V was pared by 5 bases and J by 15 bases, with 5 bases of the junction left unmatched. The V gene's germline CDR1 is MNHEY and CDR2 SMNVEV (reference sequence). For the CDR3, the DNA is TGTGCCAGCAGTGGAGCGGGGGGATGGTTCTTC. It codes for CASSGAGGWFF.

This clonotype was detected ten times or more. This chain connects TRBV18 to TRBJ2-5; 10 nucleotides agree with TRBD2. CDR3 length: 14 amino acids. Germline V gives CDR1 KGHSH, CDR2 LQKENI. The J segment lost 4 bases and the V segment lost 6 bases, leaving 5 bases of the junction unmatched. CDR3 sequence reads: CASSRGLAPETQYF. Here the CDR3 DNA reads TGTGCCAGCTCGCGGGGACTAGCGCCAGAGACCCAGTACTTC.

This clonotype was found a few times. This chain connects TRBV19 to TRBJ1-4; 7 bases map to TRBD1. V trimming: 5 bases; J trimming: 5 bases; junction bases outside the gene matches: 5. The CDR3 length is 14 residues. The germline V gene encodes CDR1 LNHDA and CDR2 SQIVND (reference sequence). The CDR3 coding sequence is TGTGCCAGTAGTCCCGGGACAGAAAATGAAAAACTGTTTTTT. As protein: CASSPGTENEKLFF.

The chain employs TRBV19 and TRBJ1-1; 8 positions match TRBD1. Germline trimming cut 3 bases from V and 7 bases from J; bases unmatched to any gene: 10. Germline V gene lookup returns CDR1 LNHDA and CDR2 SQIVND (reference sequence). The CDR3 length is 15 residues. The CDR3 sequence is CASSMQQGARGEAFF. The CDR3 DNA reads as TGTGCCAGTAGTATGCAGCAGGGGGCGAGGGGTGAAGCTTTCTTT.

This clonotype was seen ten or more times. This chain links TRBV2 with TRBJ2-1, with TRBD2 matching 8 bases. The CDR3 is made up of 19 amino acids. The trim removed 4 bases at V and 0 bases at J, leaving 14 bases unmatched. Germline values: CDR1 SNHLY, CDR2 FYNNEI. The CDR3 nucleotides are TGTGCCAGCAGTGGACAGTCTTCGGGGGGGGTTAGCTCCTACAATGAGCAGTTCTTC. Amino acid sequence: CASSGQSSGGVSSYNEQFF.

This clonotype has a count of ten or more. This chain links TRBV20-1 with TRBJ2-1, with 13 bases aligning to TRBD2. This CDR3 spans 13 amino acids. Germline CDR1 is DFQATT and CDR2 is SNEGSKA (reference sequence). With 8 bases clipped from V and 10 bases from J, the junction kept 8 bases outside the gene matches. CDR3: CSWGTSGIIEQFF. CDR3 DNA: TGCAGTTGGGGGACTAGCGGGATAATAGAGCAGTTCTTC.

This chain links TRBV6-1 with TRBJ2-1, with D perhaps TRBD1 (5 bases). Germline V gives CDR1 MNHNS, CDR2 SASEGT. V dropped 7 bases and J dropped 7 bases, with 11 bases sitting between them. This CDR3 region has 12 residues. The CDR3 reads CASKVGANEQFF. Written as DNA, the CDR3 is TGTGCCAGCAAAGTAGGGGCGAATGAGCAGTTCTTC.

The table lists this clonotype with many counts. This rearrangement joins TRBV11-2 to TRBJ2-1, with TRBD2 matching over 8 bases. Losses at the gene ends were 4 bases for V and 0 bases for J; bases not matched to a gene: 5. The CDR3 is made up of 16 amino acids. CDR1 is SGHAT, CDR2 FQNNGV, per germline. The CDR3 reads CASSSSLAGSYNEQFF. The CDR3 DNA is TGTGCCAGCAGCTCCTCGCTAGCGGGCTCCTACAATGAGCAGTTCTTC.

This clonotype was counted between two and nine times. The chain uses TRBV13 and TRBJ1-3; no clear D. The germline gives CDR1 PRHDT, CDR2 FYEKMQ (reference sequence). This CDR3 has 13 amino acids. Trimming removed 1 base at V and 6 bases at J, with 7 bases between. CDR3 DNA: TGTGCCAGCAGCTTAGACCCCTTAAACACCATATATTTT. Translated: CASSLDPLNTIYF.

Note on this clonotype: A read error is possible here, since a much larger clone lies one base away. The J gene is TRBJ2-7, the V gene TRBV28; TRBD1 aligns across 9 bases. V trimming: 11 bases; J trimming: 5 bases; junction bases outside the gene matches: 19. The CDR3 covers 16 residues. The V gene's germline CDR1 is MDHEN and CDR2 SYDVKM. This chain's CDR3 is CAGIPPLRDRENEQYF. The CDR3 DNA reads as TGTGCCGGCATCCCCCCTCTCCGGGACAGGGAGAACGAGCAGTACTTC.